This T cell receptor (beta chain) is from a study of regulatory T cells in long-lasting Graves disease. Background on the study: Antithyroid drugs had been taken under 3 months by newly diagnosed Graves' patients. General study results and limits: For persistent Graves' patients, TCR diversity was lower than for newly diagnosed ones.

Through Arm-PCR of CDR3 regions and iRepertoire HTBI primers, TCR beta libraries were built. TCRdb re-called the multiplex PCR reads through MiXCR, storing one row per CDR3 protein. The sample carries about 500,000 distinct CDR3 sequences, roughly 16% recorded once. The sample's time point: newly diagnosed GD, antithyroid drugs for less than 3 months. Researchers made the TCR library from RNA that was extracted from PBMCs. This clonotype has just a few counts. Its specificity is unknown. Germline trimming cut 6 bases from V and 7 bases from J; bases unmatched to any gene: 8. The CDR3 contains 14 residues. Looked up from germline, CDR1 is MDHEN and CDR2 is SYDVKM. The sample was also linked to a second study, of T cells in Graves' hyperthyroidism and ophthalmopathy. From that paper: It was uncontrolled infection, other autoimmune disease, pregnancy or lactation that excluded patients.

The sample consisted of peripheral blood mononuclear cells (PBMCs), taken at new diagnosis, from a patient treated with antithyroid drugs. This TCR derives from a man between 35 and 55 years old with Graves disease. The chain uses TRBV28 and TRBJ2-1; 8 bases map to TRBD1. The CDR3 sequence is CASRLDRAGNEQFF. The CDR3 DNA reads TGTGCCAGCAGACTGGACAGGGCGGGAAATGAGCAGTTCTTC. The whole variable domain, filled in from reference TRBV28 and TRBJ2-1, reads DVKVTQSSRYLVKRTGEKVFLECVQDMDHENMFWYRQDPGLGLRLIYFSYDVKMKEKGDIPEGYSVSREKKERFSLILESASTNQTSMYLCASRLDRAGNEQFFGPGTRLTVL.